Detailed here is one TCR beta chain. Its antigen is undetermined. The data are from a study of lung T cells in sarcoidosis with Löfgren's syndrome. Across the study: In sarcoidosis, CD4+ T cells accumulate in bronchoalveolar lavage fluid.

TCRdb reprocessed the reads with MiXCR, giving one entry per CDR3 protein. Seen here are about 9,400 distinct CDR3 sequences, 15% to 20% observed once, and the top ten hold less than 9%. The CDR3 length is 15 residues. The germline V and J ends were trimmed by 7 bases and 5 bases, with 19 bases remaining between them. General study points: Versus controls, Löfgren's syndrome patients reportedly showed TRAV12-1 and TRBV2 as most expanded. TRBV2 was the preferred pairing partner of TRAV12-1, with similar CDR3s. Multiple Löfgren's syndrome patients reportedly shared TRAV12-1 and TRBV2 CDR3 motifs, suggesting public CD4+ TCRs.

V is TRBV12-3 or TRBV12-4 and J is TRBJ2-3; D gene unclear. The sample consisted of CD4+ T cells from bronchoalveolar lavage. This TCR derives from a human donor with sarcoidosis (Löfgren's syndrome or another form), or a control subject (not recorded which). Written as DNA, the CDR3 is TGTGCCAGCACCAGTTTCCCCCGGCTTGGAGATACGCAGTATTTT. It translates to CASTSFPRLGDTQYF.